This T cell receptor (beta chain) was sequenced during a study of CD8+CD57+ T cells in acquired aplastic anemia. The wider study: The mean DNA yield obtained from sorted CD4+ and CD8+ cells came to approximately 3 ug.

TCR beta VDJ combinations and CDR3 sequences were profiled from genomic DNA. TCRdb redid the calling of the reads with MiXCR, one entry per CDR3 protein. The sample lists roughly 180,000 distinct CDR3 sequences, over 60% occurring once. This clonotype was found a few times. Its target is not known. General study points: Patient and control CD8+ Simpson's diversity was not significantly different. Approximately 27 CD8+ CDR3 sequences occurred in both the patients and the controls.

The germline V gene encodes CDR1 SGHTA and CDR2 FQGNSA. This CDR3 region has 19 residues. The V and J ends lost 5 bases and 0 bases respectively, with 20 bases between them. The chain couples TRBV7-2 to TRBJ1-6, with D possibly TRBD1 on 6 matching bases. This receptor was obtained from a human donor with severe aplastic anemia or a healthy control (not recorded which). Sequenced sample: sorted CD4+, CD8+, or CD8+CD57+ T cells (not recorded which) from PBMCs. The CDR3 loop reads CASSNSRGGGGSYNSPLHF. DNA for the CDR3: TGTGCCAGCAGCAACTCACGGGGAGGAGGGGGCTCCTATAATTCACCCCTCCACTTT.